The rows below give T cell receptor beta chains drawn from one sample of a study of cytomegalovirus exposure and HLA in healthy donors. The table came from immunoSEQ multiplex PCR; TCRdb's copy has only in-frame clones and leaves some out. The table has more than 95,000 clones, over 70% seen once; the top ten hold around 10%. The sequenced sample consisted of PBMCs. These receptors all come from a woman in her fifties or sixties in good health and CMV-seropositive. The CDR3 runs from the conserved cysteine through the conserved F or W. A D gene is named only where the DNA matches it firmly. Part of the rows lack a size; the others show once, few, many or a class for expanded clones.

>few|TRBV28|NA|TRBJ1-2
CASNLPQEKNYGYTF
TGTGCCAGCAATCTTCCGCAGGAAAAGAACTATGGCTACACCTTC
>NA|TRBV4-1|TRBD1|TRBJ1-1
CASSRDRGTEAFF
TGCGCCAGCAGCCGGGACAGGGGGACTGAAGCTTTCTTT
>NA|TRBV20-1|NA|TRBJ1-1
CSASGLEAFF
TGCAGTGCTAGTGGGCTTGAAGCTTTCTTT
>NA|TRBV9|NA|TRBJ2-7
CASSVELAGMDEQYF
TGTGCCAGCAGCGTAGAACTAGCTGGGATGGACGAGCAGTACTTC
>NA|TRBV30|NA|TRBJ1-5
CAWSPGGNSNQPQHF
TGTGCCTGGAGTCCGGGGGGTAATAGCAATCAGCCCCAGCATTTT
>NA|TRBV5-1|TRBD2|TRBJ2-3
CASHLISGGSTDTQYF
TGCGCCAGCCACCTGATTAGCGGGGGGAGCACAGATACGCAGTATTTT
>NA|TRBV30|TRBD1|TRBJ2-7
CAWSPGQGGEQYF
TGTGCCTGGAGCCCGGGACAGGGGGGGGAGCAGTACTTC
>NA|TRBV4-2|TRBD2|TRBJ2-1
CASSQSRGTSGVYNEQFF
TGTGCCAGCAGCCAGTCACGGGGGACTAGCGGGGTCTACAATGAGCAGTTCTTC
>few|TRBV27|TRBD2|TRBJ2-3
CASSPGTSFPTSTDTQYF
TGTGCCAGCAGTCCCGGGACTAGCTTTCCCACTAGCACAGATACGCAGTATTTT
>few|TRBV5-8|TRBD2|TRBJ2-7
CASSPQLAGAYEQYF
TGTGCCAGCAGCCCTCAGTTAGCGGGAGCCTACGAGCAGTACTTC
>NA|TRBV9|TRBD1|TRBJ1-2
CASSARQGGTNYGYTF
TGTGCCAGCAGCGCAAGACAGGGAGGAACTAACTATGGCTACACCTTC
>few|TRBV4-2|TRBD2|TRBJ2-3
CASSHELAGLTDTQYF
TGTGCCAGCAGCCATGAACTAGCGGGGCTCACAGATACGCAGTATTTT
>NA|TRBV18|TRBD1|TRBJ1-2
CASSPFPLDRGLLGYTF
TGTGCCAGCTCACCATTTCCCCTGGACAGGGGGCTTTTGGGCTACACCTTC
>NA|TRBV25-1|NA|TRBJ1-1
CASSESFRVGTEAFF
TGTGCCAGCAGTGAATCTTTCCGGGTTGGCACTGAAGCTTTCTTT
>NA|TRBV10-3|NA|TRBJ1-2
CAITNLQDDYGYTF
TGTGCCATCACCAATTTACAGGACGACTATGGCTACACCTTC
>NA|TRBV7-2|TRBD1|TRBJ2-6
CASSLGLRDRGAGANVLTF
TGTGCCAGCAGCTTAGGTCTCCGGGACAGGGGTGCTGGGGCCAACGTCCTGACTTTC
>NA|TRBV19|TRBD2|TRBJ2-5
CASKTSGVYETQYF
TGTGCCAGTAAGACTAGCGGGGTGTACGAGACCCAGTACTTC
>NA|TRBV29-1|TRBD2|TRBJ2-1
CSVAKREVSYYNEQFF
TGCAGCGTGGCCAAGCGGGAGGTTTCTTACTACAATGAGCAGTTCTTC
>NA|TRBV19|NA|TRBJ2-1
CASSRPQDEQFF
TGTGCCAGTAGTCGCCCGCAGGATGAGCAGTTCTTC
>NA|TRBV27|NA|TRBJ1-4
CASSRPGEGEEKLFF
TGTGCCAGCTCCCGCCCGGGGGAAGGAGAGGAAAAACTGTTTTTT
>NA|TRBV5-1|NA|TRBJ1-1
CASGTGGRTEAFF
TGCGCCAGCGGTACCGGGGGTCGGACAGAAGCTTTCTTT
>NA|TRBV4-3|NA|TRBJ2-7
CASSQVYGTYTYEQYF
TGCGCCAGCAGCCAAGTTTATGGGACTTACACCTACGAGCAGTACTTC
>NA|TRBV7-2|NA|TRBJ1-5
CASSLGQINQPQHF
TGTGCCAGCAGCTTAGGACAGATCAATCAGCCCCAGCATTTT
>NA|TRBV5-1|TRBD2|TRBJ2-1
CASSWTSGRNEQFF
TGCGCCAGCAGCTGGACTAGCGGGCGCAATGAGCAGTTCTTC
>once|TRBV18|TRBD1|TRBJ1-1
CASSQGVRAEAFF
TGTGCCAGCTCGCAGGGGGTTCGGGCTGAAGCTTTCTTT